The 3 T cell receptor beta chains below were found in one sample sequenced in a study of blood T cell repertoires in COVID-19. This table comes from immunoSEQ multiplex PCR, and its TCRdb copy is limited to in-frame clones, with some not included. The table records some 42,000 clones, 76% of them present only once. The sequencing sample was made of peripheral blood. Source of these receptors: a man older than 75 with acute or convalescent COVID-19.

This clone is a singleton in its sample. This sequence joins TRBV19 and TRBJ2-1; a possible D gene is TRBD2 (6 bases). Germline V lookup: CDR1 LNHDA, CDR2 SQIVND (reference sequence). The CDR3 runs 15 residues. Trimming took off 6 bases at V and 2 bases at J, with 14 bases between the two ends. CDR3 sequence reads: CASRSGSGPYNEQFF. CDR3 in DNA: TGTGCCAGTAGGTCGGGTAGCGGTCCCTACAATGAGCAGTTCTTC.

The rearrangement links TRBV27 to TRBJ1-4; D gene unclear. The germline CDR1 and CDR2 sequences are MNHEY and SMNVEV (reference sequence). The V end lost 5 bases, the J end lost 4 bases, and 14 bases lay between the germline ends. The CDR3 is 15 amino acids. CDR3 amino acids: CASSRYVGSNEKLFF. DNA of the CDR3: TGTGCCAGCAGTCGCTACGTTGGGAGTAATGAAAAACTGTTTTTT.

This CDR3 is CASSYDETVRAFF. The CDR3, as DNA: TGTGCCAGCAGCTACGACGAGACAGTCCGAGCTTTCTTT. The V call is TRBV5-5, the J call TRBJ1-1; maybe TRBD1 (5 bases). CDR1 and CDR2 (germline): SGHKS, YYEKEE (reference sequence). The germline V and J ends were trimmed by 3 bases and 10 bases, with 16 bases remaining between them. The CDR3 contains 13 residues.